Listed here are 20 T cell receptor beta chains from one sample, sequenced in a study of technical replicates of blood from a handful of donors. Sequencing used immunoSEQ multiplex PCR; TCRdb keeps in-frame clones, though not all of them. The repertoire holds under 85,000 clones, with approximately 93% as singletons. Sequences were obtained from T cells isolated from PBMCs. The origin of the receptors is a human donor in good health.

The chain combines TRBV10-3 with TRBJ1-4; TRBD1 aligns across 7 bases. This CDR3 has 14 residues. Germline-derived CDR1 and CDR2 are ENHRY and SYGVKD. J gave up 6 bases and V 3 bases, and 4 bases lay outside the gene matches. CDR3 amino acids: CAISDSDRDEKLFF. The CDR3 coding sequence is TGTGCCATCAGTGATTCCGACAGGGATGAAAAACTGTTTTTT.

The V gene is TRBV2, the J gene TRBJ1-2; D possibly corresponds to TRBD1 (6 bases). CDR3 length equals 13 residues. V gave up 5 bases and J gave up 8 bases, with 15 bases separating them. Germline lookup yields CDR1 SNHLY and CDR2 FYNNEI. CDR3 DNA: TGTGCCAGCAGTTTCATACAGGGACAAGGCTACACCTTC. It encodes CASSFIQGQGYTF.

V gene TRBV4-1 combines with J gene TRBJ2-7; D is perhaps TRBD1 (6 bases). The germline V and J ends were trimmed by 2 bases and 3 bases, with 14 bases remaining between them. Germline assignment: CDR1 MGHRA and CDR2 YSYEKL. The length of the CDR3 is 15 residues. This CDR3 reads CASSQTGQGDYEQYF. The CDR3 DNA sequence: TGCGCCAGCAGCCAAACAGGGCAGGGTGACTACGAGCAGTACTTC.

The gene calls are TRBV6-4 and TRBJ1-1; 8 nucleotides line up with TRBD1. The CDR3 has 15 amino acids. The V and J ends lost 6 bases and 2 bases, in that order; junction bases with no gene match: 8. CDR1 and CDR2 from the germline V gene are MRHNA and SNTAGT. The CDR3 nucleotides are TGTGCCAGCAGGAACAGGACAGGGTCCAACACTGAAGCTTTCTTT. Translation gives CASRNRTGSNTEAFF.

The chain uses TRBV6-4 and TRBJ2-1; D perhaps matches TRBD2 (6 bases). Trimming shortened V by 6 bases and J by 5 bases, and 14 bases separated the two germline ends. This CDR3 is 14 amino acids long. CDR1 is MRHNA and CDR2 is SNTAGT in the germline V gene. CDR3 residues: CASSKGVADNEQFF. CDR3 DNA: TGTGCCAGCAGCAAAGGGGTAGCGGACAATGAGCAGTTCTTC.

This rearrangement joins TRBV28 to TRBJ2-6, with D possibly being TRBD2 (6 bases). Trimming left V 4 bases short and J 2 bases short, with 21 bases between. The germline V gene encodes CDR1 MDHEN and CDR2 SYDVKM. The CDR3 sequence is 19 residues long. The CDR3, as DNA: TGTGCCAGCAGTTCCCCGACCTTCTCAGGAGGGGCTGGGGCCAACGTCCTGACTTTC. Protein: CASSSPTFSGGAGANVLTF.

The chain uses TRBV2 and TRBJ2-7, with no clear D. Germline V lookup: CDR1 SNHLY, CDR2 FYNNEI. Between the trimmed V and J ends, which lost 4 bases and 2 bases, there was a span of 12 bases. The length of the CDR3 is 14 residues. For the CDR3, the DNA is TGTGCCAGCAGTGCGGTCCCGGTAGCCTACGAGCAGTACTTC. This sequence encodes CASSAVPVAYEQYF.

J is TRBJ2-5 and V is TRBV7-3; 11 nucleotides match TRBD2. J lost 4 bases, V lost 5 bases, and 9 bases had no gene match. The CDR3 extends over 16 amino acids. CDR1 SGHTA and CDR2 FQGTGA come from the germline V gene. The CDR3 DNA is TGTGCCAGCAGCCTAGGGACTAGCGGAGATGGAGAGACCCAGTACTTC. This sequence encodes CASSLGTSGDGETQYF.

The chain employs TRBV5-1 and TRBJ2-7, with D maybe TRBD1 (6 bases). The CDR3 extends over 13 amino acids. CDR1 SGHRS and CDR2 YFSETQ come from the germline V gene. V was cut by 0 bases and J by 6 bases, with 10 bases left in between. Here the CDR3 reads CASSLGGGAEQYF. In DNA, the CDR3 is TGCGCCAGCAGCTTGGGAGGGGGAGCCGAGCAGTACTTC.

The genes are TRBV5-1 and TRBJ2-7, with 7 bases identical to TRBD2. The germline V gene encodes CDR1 SGHRS and CDR2 YFSETQ. The CDR3 covers 14 residues. V dropped 2 bases and J dropped 5; count of bases not matched to a gene: 7. The CDR3 is CASSFGREVDEQYF. DNA for the CDR3: TGCGCCAGCAGCTTCGGACGGGAGGTCGACGAGCAGTACTTC. Full variable domain (remainder filled in from reference TRBV5-1 and TRBJ2-7): KAGVTQTPRYLIKTRGQQVTLSCSPISGHRSVSWYQQTPGQGLQFLFEYFSETQRNKGNFPGRFSGRQFSNSRSEMNVSTLELGDSALYLCASSFGREVDEQYFGPGTRLTVT.

This chain joins TRBV30 and TRBJ1-5; a weak D match, TRBD1 (5 bases). The CDR3 spans 14 residues. Trimming stripped 4 bases from V and 4 bases from J, with 14 bases between. Germline-derived CDR1 and CDR2 are GTSNPN and SVGIG (reference sequence). CDR3 nucleotide sequence: TGTGCCTGGAACCGGGACTCTTATAATCAGCCCCAGCATTTT. It is translated as CAWNRDSYNQPQHF.

This chain uses TRBV7-2 with TRBJ1-4; maybe TRBD1 (5 bases). V lost 0 bases, J lost 1 base, and 12 bases lay in between. The CDR3 loop spans 17 amino acids. Per germline, CDR1 SGHTA and CDR2 FQGNSA. The CDR3 reads CASSLASYRLTNEKLFF. The DNA of the CDR3 is TGTGCCAGCAGCTTAGCATCATACAGGTTAACTAATGAAAAACTGTTTTTT.

In this sample, this clone turned up once. The CDR3 bases are TGCGCCAGCAGCCAAGAAGAAGGACTAGCGTTTTCCTGGTATGAGCAGTTCTTC. Translation gives CASSQEEGLAFSWYEQFF. This chain connects TRBV4-1 to TRBJ2-1, with 9 bases matching TRBD2. This CDR3 spans 18 amino acids. Germline CDR1 reads MGHRA; CDR2 reads YSYEKL. V gave up 0 bases and J gave up 8 bases; unmatched junction bases: 14.

The chain carries TRBV20-1 and TRBJ1-1; unclear D gene. Trimming cost V 3 bases and J 8 bases, with 10 bases left between them. CDR1 and CDR2 from the germline V gene are DFQATT and SNEGSKA (reference sequence). CDR3 size: 11 residues. The CDR3 loop reads CSASREGEAFF. In DNA form, the CDR3 reads TGCAGTGCTAGCCGCGAGGGCGAAGCTTTCTTT.

V is TRBV9 and J is TRBJ2-2; D perhaps matches TRBD1 (5 bases). V was clipped by 0 bases and J by 7 bases, with 7 bases between them. The germline V gene encodes CDR1 SGDLS and CDR2 YYNGEE. CDR3 length: 13 amino acids. The chain's CDR3 is CASSVVGHGELFF. CDR3 in DNA: TGTGCCAGCAGCGTAGTGGGGCACGGGGAGCTGTTTTTT.

The J gene is TRBJ2-7, the V gene TRBV2; TRBD1 aligns across 8 bases. J lost 4 bases, V lost 5 bases, and 10 bases had no gene match. CDR1 is SNHLY, CDR2 FYNNEI, per germline. This CDR3 has 15 amino acids. CDR3 in DNA: TGTGCCAGCAGTCCAGTATCGGGGACAGGATACGAGCAGTACTTC. Its protein product is CASSPVSGTGYEQYF.

The J gene is TRBJ1-1, the V gene TRBV2, with D unclear. Trimming removed 4 bases at V and 0 bases at J, with 9 bases between. The CDR3 runs 14 residues. Per the germline V gene, CDR1 is SNHLY and CDR2 is FYNNEI. CDR3 DNA: TGTGCCAGCAGTGGGACCGGGGTGAACACTGAAGCTTTCTTT. This sequence encodes CASSGTGVNTEAFF. The entire variable domain, with the rest obtained from reference TRBV2 and TRBJ1-1, is as follows: EPEVTQTPSHQVTQMGQEVILRCVPISNHLYFYWYRQILGQKVEFLVSFYNNEISEKSEIFDDQFSVERPDGSNFTLKIRSTKLEDSAMYFCASSGTGVNTEAFFGQGTRLTVV.

The chain recombines TRBV13 with TRBJ2-7; D is possibly TRBD2 (7 bases). Germline V gene lookup returns CDR1 PRHDT and CDR2 FYEKMQ (reference sequence). The CDR3 contains 15 residues. V lost 2 bases to trimming and J lost 5 bases, with 16 bases between them. The CDR3 DNA follows: TGTGCCAGCAGCTTACGGGGGGCGGCGTTTAACGAGCAGTACTTC. Translation: CASSLRGAAFNEQYF. Using reference TRBV13 and TRBJ2-7 for the parts outside the CDR3, the full variable domain is AAGVIQSPRHLIKEKRETATLKCYPIPRHDTVYWYQQGPGQDPQFLISFYEKMQSDKGSIPDRFSAQQFSDYHSELNMSSLELGDSALYFCASSLRGAAFNEQYFGPGTRLTVT.

J is TRBJ2-5 and V is TRBV19, with TRBD1 matching 8 bases. The CDR3 totals 15 residues. V trimming: 5 bases; J trimming: 1 base; junction bases outside the gene matches: 6. Germline CDR1 reads LNHDA; CDR2 reads SQIVND (reference sequence). The CDR3 DNA follows: TGTGCCAGTAGTCCAGGGACAGGCCGCCAAGAGACCCAGTACTTC. Translation gives CASSPGTGRQETQYF.

This sequence joins TRBV6-1 and TRBJ1-1, with D unresolved. The V gene lost 5 bases and the J gene lost 3 bases, with 10 bases spanning the gap. CDR1 is MNHNS, CDR2 SASEGT, per germline. This CDR3 has 13 residues. The CDR3 spells CASSRESHTEAFF. CDR3 bases: TGTGCCAGCAGTCGGGAGTCGCACACTGAAGCTTTCTTT.